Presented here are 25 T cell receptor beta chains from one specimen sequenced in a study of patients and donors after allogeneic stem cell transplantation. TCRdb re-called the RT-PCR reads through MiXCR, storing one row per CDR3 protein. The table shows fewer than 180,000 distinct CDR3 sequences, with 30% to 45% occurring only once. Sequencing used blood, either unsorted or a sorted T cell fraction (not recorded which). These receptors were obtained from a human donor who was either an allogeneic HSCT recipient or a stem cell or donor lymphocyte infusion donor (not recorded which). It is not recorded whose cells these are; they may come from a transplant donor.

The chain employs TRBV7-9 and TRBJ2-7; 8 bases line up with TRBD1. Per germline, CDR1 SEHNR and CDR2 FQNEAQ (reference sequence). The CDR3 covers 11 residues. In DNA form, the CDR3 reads TGTGCCAGCAGCTTAGGGACAGGGTTGCTGGTC. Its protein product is CASSLGTGLLV.

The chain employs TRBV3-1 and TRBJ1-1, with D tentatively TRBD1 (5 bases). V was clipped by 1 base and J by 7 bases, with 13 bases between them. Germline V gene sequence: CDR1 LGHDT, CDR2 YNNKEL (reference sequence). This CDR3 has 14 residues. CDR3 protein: CASSQVSGGLEAFF. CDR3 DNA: TGTGCCAGCAGCCAAGTATCGGGGGGTCTTGAAGCTTTCTTT.

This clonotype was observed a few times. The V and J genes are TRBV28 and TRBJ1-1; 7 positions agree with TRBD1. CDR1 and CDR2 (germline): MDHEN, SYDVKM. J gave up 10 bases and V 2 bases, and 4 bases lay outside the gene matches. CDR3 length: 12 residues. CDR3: CASSLDRVIAFF. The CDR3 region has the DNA TGTGCCAGCAGTTTAGACAGGGTAATAGCTTTCTTT.

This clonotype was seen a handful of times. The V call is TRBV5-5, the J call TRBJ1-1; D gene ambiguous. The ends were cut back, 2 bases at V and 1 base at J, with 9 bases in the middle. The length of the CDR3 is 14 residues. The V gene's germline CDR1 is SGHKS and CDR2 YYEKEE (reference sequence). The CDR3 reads CASSLNYRNTEAFF. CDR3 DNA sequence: TGTGCCAGCAGCTTAAACTACAGGAACACTGAAGCTTTCTTT.

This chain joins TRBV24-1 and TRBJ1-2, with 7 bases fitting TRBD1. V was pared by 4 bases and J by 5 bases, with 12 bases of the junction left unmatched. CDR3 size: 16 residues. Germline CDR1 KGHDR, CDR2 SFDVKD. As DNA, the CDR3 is TGTGCCACCAGTGAGGAAACAGGGGAGGGCCTATATGGCTACACCTTC. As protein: CATSEETGEGLYGYTF.

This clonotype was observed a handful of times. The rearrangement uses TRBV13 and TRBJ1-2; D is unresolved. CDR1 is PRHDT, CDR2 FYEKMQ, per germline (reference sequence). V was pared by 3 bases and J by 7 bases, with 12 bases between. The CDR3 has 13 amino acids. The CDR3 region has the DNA TGTGCCAGCAGCTTTAATCCTCCTCGTGGCTACACCTTC. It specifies CASSFNPPRGYTF.

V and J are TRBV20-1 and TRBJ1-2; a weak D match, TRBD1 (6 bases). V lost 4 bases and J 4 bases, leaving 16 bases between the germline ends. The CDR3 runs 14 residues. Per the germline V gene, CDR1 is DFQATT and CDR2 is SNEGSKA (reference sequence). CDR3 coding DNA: TGCAGTGCTAAGCTAAGAGGGGGGTTCTATGGCTACACCTTC. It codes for CSAKLRGGFYGYTF.

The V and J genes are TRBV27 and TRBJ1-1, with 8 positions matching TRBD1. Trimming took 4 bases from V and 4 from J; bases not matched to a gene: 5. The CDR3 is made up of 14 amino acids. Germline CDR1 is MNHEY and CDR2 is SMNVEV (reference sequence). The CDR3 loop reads CASSSGRGPTEAFF. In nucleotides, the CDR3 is TGTGCCAGCAGTTCGGGCAGGGGGCCCACTGAAGCTTTCTTT.

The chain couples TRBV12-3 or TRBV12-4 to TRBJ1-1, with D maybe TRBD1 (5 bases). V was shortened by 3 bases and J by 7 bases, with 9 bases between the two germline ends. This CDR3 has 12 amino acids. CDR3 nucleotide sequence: TGTGCCAGCAGTTTGTTGGGACGTGAAGCTTTCTTT. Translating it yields CASSLLGREAFF.

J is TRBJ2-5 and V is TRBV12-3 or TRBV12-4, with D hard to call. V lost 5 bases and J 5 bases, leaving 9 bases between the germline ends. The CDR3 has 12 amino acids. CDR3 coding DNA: TGTGCCAGCAGTCTGGGGTTTGAGACCCAGTACTTC. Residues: CASSLGFETQYF.

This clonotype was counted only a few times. The CDR3 region has the DNA TGCGCCAGCAGCTTGGCCTGGGAGGTTGGCACTGAAGCTTTCTTT. Translated, it gives CASSLAWEVGTEAFF. The genes are TRBV5-1 and TRBJ1-1; no clear D. The germline gives CDR1 SGHRS, CDR2 YFSETQ. This CDR3 comprises 15 residues. Trimming took 0 bases from V and 4 from J, leaving 13 bases between them.

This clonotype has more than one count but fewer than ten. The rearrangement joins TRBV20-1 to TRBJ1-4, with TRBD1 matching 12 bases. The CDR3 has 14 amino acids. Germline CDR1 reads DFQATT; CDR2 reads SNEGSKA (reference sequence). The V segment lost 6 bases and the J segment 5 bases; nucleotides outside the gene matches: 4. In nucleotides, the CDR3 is TGCAGTGCGTGGGACAGGGGGCTGAATGAAAAACTGTTTTTT. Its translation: CSAWDRGLNEKLFF.

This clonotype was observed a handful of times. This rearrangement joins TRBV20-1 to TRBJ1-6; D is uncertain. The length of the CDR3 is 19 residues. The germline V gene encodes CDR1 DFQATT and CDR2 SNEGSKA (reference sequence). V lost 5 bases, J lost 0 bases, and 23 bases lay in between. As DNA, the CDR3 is TGCAGTGCTCACATCAGAGGGCGGCTTGGATCCTCCTATAATTCACCCCTCCACTTT. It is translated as CSAHIRGRLGSSYNSPLHF.

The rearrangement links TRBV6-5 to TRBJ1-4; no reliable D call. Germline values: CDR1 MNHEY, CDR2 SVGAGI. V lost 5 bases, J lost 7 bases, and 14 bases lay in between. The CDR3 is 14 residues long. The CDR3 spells CASSQFELSEKLFF. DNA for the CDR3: TGTGCCAGCAGTCAGTTTGAGCTTTCTGAAAAACTGTTTTTT.

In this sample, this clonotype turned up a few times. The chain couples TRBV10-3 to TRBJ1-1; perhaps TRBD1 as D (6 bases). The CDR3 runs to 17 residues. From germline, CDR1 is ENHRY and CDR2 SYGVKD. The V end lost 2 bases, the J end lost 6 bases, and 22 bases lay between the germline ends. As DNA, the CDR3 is TGTGCCATCAGTGAGCCGTCATACAGGGAAAGGGGTGCTGAAGCTTTCTTT. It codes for CAISEPSYRERGAEAFF.

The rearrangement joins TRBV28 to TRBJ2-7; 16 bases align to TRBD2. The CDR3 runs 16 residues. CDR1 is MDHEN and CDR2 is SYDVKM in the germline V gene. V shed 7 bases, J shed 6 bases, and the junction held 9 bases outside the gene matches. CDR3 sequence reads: CASTPGLAGGPREQYF. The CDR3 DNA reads TGTGCCAGCACCCCGGGACTAGCGGGGGGGCCCCGCGAGCAGTACTTC.

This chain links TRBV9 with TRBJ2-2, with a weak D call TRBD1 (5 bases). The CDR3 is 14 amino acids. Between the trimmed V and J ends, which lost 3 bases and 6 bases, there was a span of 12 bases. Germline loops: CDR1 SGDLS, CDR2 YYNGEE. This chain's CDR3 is CASSARQGAGELFF. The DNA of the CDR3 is TGTGCCAGCAGCGCTCGCCAGGGCGCCGGGGAGCTGTTTTTT.

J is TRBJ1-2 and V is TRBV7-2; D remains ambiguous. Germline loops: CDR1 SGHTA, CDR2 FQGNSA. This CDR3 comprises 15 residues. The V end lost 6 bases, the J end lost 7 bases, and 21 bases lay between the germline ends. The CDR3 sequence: CASRHSDLPASGYTF. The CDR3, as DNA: TGTGCCAGCAGGCACTCCGACCTACCCGCCTCTGGCTACACCTTC.

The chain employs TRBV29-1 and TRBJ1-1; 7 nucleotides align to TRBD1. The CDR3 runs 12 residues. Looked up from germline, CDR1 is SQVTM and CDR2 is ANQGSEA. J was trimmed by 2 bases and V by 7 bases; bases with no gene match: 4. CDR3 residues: CSAHRGNTEAFF. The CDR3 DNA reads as TGCAGCGCACACAGGGGCAACACTGAAGCTTTCTTT.

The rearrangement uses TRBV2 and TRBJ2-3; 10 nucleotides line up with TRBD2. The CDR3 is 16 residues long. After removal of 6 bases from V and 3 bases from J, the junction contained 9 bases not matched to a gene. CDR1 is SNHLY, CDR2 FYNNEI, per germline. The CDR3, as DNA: TGTGCCAGCAGCCTTGAGCGGGGGGGCAGGACAGATACGCAGTATTTT. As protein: CASSLERGGRTDTQYF.

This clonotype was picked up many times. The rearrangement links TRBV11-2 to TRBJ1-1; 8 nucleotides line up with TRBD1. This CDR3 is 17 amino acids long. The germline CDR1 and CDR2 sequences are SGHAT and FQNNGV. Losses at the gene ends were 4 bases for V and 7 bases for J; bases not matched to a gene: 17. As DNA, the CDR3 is TGTGCCAGCAGCTCCATGAAACTAGACAGGGGATCGTTTGAAGCTTTCTTT. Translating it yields CASSSMKLDRGSFEAFF.

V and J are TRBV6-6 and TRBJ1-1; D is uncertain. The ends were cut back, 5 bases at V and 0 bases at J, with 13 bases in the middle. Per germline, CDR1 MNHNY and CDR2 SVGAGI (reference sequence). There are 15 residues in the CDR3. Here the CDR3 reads CASSLPAGMNTEAFF. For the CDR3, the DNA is TGTGCCAGCAGTCTCCCCGCTGGGATGAACACTGAAGCTTTCTTT.

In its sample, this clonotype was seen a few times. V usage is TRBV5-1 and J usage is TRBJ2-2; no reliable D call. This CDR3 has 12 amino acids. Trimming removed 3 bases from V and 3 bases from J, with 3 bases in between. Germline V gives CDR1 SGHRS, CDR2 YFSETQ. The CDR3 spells CASSWDTGELFF. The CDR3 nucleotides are TGCGCCAGCAGCTGGGACACCGGGGAGCTGTTTTTT.

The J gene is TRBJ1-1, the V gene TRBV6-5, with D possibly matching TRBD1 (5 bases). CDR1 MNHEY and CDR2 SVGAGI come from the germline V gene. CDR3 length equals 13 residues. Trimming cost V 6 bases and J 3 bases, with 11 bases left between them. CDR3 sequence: CASRLGRDTEAFF. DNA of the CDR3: TGTGCCAGCAGGCTGGGGCGGGACACTGAAGCTTTCTTT.

The chain's CDR3 is CASSRGLGDTYEQYF. Here the CDR3 DNA reads TGCGCCAGCAGCCGGGGACTGGGGGACACCTACGAGCAGTACTTC. This chain uses TRBV5-1 with TRBJ2-7; D assignment may be TRBD1 or TRBD2 (6 bases each). V was cut by 4 bases and J by 2 bases, with 16 bases left in between. The CDR3 length is 15 residues. CDR1 is SGHRS and CDR2 is YFSETQ in the germline V gene.